Given below is one T cell receptor (beta chain) in context. Its antigen is undetermined. This sample is drawn from a study of shared clonotypes between healthy human individuals. The study's findings and limits: Limited genetic and exposure-history diversity came from having few donors.

Method: immunoSEQ multiplex PCR; TCRdb's copy keeps in-frame clones and lacks some. The table has over 100,000 clones, roughly two thirds seen once. Sequencing used memory CD8+ T cells sorted from blood. The subset: CD45RO+ cells pooled with CCR7-negative TemRA cells. The TCR sequence derives from a woman in her 30s in good health.

This chain's CDR3 is CASSPQRTSGMWSYNEQFF. The CDR3 DNA reads as TGTGCCAGCAGCCCACAGAGGACTAGCGGGATGTGGTCATACAATGAGCAGTTCTTC. V is TRBV14 and J is TRBJ2-1; TRBD2 agrees at 12 bases. CDR1 and CDR2 from the germline V gene are SGHDN and FVKESK. V gave up 4 bases and J gave up 4 bases; unmatched junction bases: 14. The CDR3 totals 19 residues.